This TCR beta chain was identified during a study of cytomegalovirus exposure and HLA in healthy donors. PCR primers comprised 60 Vbeta and 13 Jbeta primers. Profiled with immunoSEQ multiplex PCR; TCRdb holds only in-frame clones, not every one. The repertoire holds some 130,000 clones, approximately 62% seen once, with approximately 1.6% in the top ten. This sequence was found in a human donor in good health. Source material: PBMCs.

This CDR3 is CASSEASATGQYF. As DNA, the CDR3 is TGTGCCAGCAGTGAAGCATCGGCAACAGGGCAGTACTTC. This chain joins TRBV6-1 and TRBJ2-7, with D perhaps matching TRBD1 (5 bases). The CDR3 totals 13 residues. V was cut by 0 bases and J by 9 bases, with 12 bases left in between. Germline assignment: CDR1 MNHNS and CDR2 SASEGT.